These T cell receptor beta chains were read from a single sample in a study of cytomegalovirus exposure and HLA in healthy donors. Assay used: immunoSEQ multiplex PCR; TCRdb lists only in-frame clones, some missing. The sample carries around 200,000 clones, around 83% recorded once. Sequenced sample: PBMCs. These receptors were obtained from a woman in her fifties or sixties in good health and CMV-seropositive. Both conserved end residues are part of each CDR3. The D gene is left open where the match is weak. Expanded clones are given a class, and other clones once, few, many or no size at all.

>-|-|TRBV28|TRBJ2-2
CASSLDTGELFF
TGTGCCAGCAGTCTTGACACCGGGGAGCTGTTTTTT
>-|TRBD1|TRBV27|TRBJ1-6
CASSIRTGHSPLHF
TGTGCCAGCAGTATAAGGACAGGGCACTCACCCCTCCACTTT
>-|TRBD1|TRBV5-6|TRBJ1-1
CASSLGQRKNTEAFF
TGTGCCAGCAGCCTGGGACAGCGAAAGAACACTGAAGCTTTCTTT
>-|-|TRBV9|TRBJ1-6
CASSVYRDQYNSPLHF
TGTGCCAGCAGCGTGTACAGGGACCAGTATAATTCACCCCTCCACTTT
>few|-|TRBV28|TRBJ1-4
CASSPFEKLFF
TGTGCCAGCAGTCCCTTCGAAAAACTGTTTTTT
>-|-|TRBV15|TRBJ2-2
CATSRDISNTGELFF
TGTGCCACCAGCAGAGATATATCGAACACCGGGGAGCTGTTTTTT
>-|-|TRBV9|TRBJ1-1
CASSHRTNTEAFF
TGTGCCAGCAGCCACAGGACGAACACTGAAGCTTTCTTT
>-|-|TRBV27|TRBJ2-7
CASRTTNAYEQYF
TGTGCCAGCCGAACGACTAACGCCTACGAGCAGTACTTC
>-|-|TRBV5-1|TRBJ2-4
CASSLEVAKNIQYF
TGCGCCAGCAGCTTAGAGGTAGCCAAAAACATTCAGTACTTC
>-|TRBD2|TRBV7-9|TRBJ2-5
CASSPVLAGKGETQYF
TGTGCCAGCAGCCCTGTACTAGCGGGGAAGGGGGAGACCCAGTACTTC
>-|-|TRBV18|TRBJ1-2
CASSMEVDGYTF
TGTGCCAGCTCAATGGAGGTGGATGGCTACACCTTC
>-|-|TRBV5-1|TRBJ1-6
CASSYYRTSSPLHF
TGCGCCAGCAGCTACTACAGGACAAGCTCACCCCTCCACTTT
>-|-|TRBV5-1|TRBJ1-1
CASSFTRNTEAFF
TGCGCCAGCAGCTTTACCAGGAACACTGAAGCTTTCTTT
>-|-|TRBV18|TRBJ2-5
CASSTYEETQYF
TGTGCCAGCTCAACTTACGAAGAGACCCAGTACTTC
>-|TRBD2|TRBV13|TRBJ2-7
CASSSQTSGDYEQYF
TGTGCCAGCAGCTCCCAGACTAGCGGGGACTACGAGCAGTACTTC
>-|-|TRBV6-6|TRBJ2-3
CASSYSEDTQYF
TGTGCCAGCAGTTACTCTGAGGATACGCAGTATTTT
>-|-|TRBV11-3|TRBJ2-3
CASSRSRDTQYF
TGTGCCAGCAGCAGAAGCCGCGATACGCAGTATTTT
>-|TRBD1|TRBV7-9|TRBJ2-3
CASNPRDRGSDTQYF
TGTGCCAGCAACCCCCGGGACAGGGGTTCAGATACGCAGTATTTT
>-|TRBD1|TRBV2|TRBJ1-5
CASSVGDRPQHF
TGTGCCAGCAGTGTGGGGGACAGGCCCCAGCATTTT
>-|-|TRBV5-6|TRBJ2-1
CASSFGYGAGEQFF
TGTGCCAGCAGCTTTGGTTACGGCGCAGGTGAGCAGTTCTTC
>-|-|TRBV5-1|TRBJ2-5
CASSTGTMQETQYF
TGCGCCAGCAGCACCGGGACAATGCAAGAGACCCAGTACTTC
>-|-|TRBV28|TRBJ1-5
CASSFSPWVVNQPQHF
TGTGCCAGCAGTTTTAGCCCTTGGGTTGTCAATCAGCCCCAGCATTTT
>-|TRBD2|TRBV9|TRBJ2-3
CASSGPGGPGGDTQYF
TGTGCCAGCAGCGGGCCGGGAGGACCCGGGGGAGATACGCAGTATTTT
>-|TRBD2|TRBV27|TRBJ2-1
CASSTQRGGNYNEQFF
TGTGCCAGCAGTACCCAGCGGGGGGGGAATTACAATGAGCAGTTCTTC
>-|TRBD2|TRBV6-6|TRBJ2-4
CASSRGSGEGIQYF
TGTGCCAGCAGCCGAGGTAGCGGGGAGGGGATTCAGTACTTC
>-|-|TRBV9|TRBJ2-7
CASHRDILVSSYEQYF
TGTGCCAGCCACAGGGACATACTCGTGAGCTCCTACGAGCAGTACTTC
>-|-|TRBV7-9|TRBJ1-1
CASSLVQSNTEAFF
TGTGCCAGCAGCTTAGTACAGTCGAACACTGAAGCTTTCTTT
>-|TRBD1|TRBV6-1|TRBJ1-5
CASRGTGRSNQPQHF
TGTGCCAGCAGAGGGACAGGGCGTAGCAATCAGCCCCAGCATTTT
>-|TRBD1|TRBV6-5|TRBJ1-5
CASSYETGSNQPQHF
TGTGCCAGCAGTTACGAGACAGGGAGCAATCAGCCCCAGCATTTT
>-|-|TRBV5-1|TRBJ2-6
CASSLGGGLEANVLTF
TGCGCCAGCAGCTTGGGGGGGGGCCTTGAGGCCAACGTCCTGACTTTC
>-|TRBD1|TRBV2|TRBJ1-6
CASGRQGGTLHF
TGTGCCAGCGGTCGACAGGGAGGTACCCTCCACTTT
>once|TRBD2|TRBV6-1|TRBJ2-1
CASSEGLAAYNEQFF
TGTGCCAGCAGTGAAGGACTAGCCGCCTACAATGAGCAGTTCTTC
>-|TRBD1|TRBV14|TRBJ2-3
CASSQGFRGVRGTDTQYF
TGTGCCAGCAGCCAAGGGTTCCGGGGCGTCAGGGGGACAGATACGCAGTATTTT
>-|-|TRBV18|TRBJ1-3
CASSPADSGNTIYF
TGTGCCAGCTCACCCGCGGACTCTGGAAACACCATATATTTT
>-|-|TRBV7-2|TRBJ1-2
CASSQSRRGYTF
TGTGCCAGCAGCCAAAGTCGCCGGGGCTACACCTTC
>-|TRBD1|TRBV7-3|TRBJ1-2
CASRQGGSMAGYTF
TGTGCCAGCCGACAGGGGGGTTCTATGGCTGGCTACACCTTC
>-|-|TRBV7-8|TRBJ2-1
CASSFRQESYNEQFF
TGTGCCAGCAGCTTTCGACAGGAGTCCTACAATGAGCAGTTCTTC
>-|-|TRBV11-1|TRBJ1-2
CASSFDSGGYGYTF
TGTGCCAGCAGCTTCGACTCGGGGGGCTATGGCTACACCTTC
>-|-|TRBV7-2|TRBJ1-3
CASSFGVSSGNTIYF
TGTGCCAGCAGCTTCGGGGTGAGCTCTGGAAACACCATATATTTT
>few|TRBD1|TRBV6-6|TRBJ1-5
CASSTTGSNQPQHF
TGTGCCAGCAGCACGACAGGGAGCAATCAGCCCCAGCATTTT
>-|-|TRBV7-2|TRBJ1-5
CASSSGNQPQHF
TGTGCCAGCAGCTCAGGGAATCAGCCCCAGCATTTT
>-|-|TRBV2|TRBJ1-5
CASSVWAGGNQPQHF
TGTGCCAGCAGTGTTTGGGCGGGGGGCAATCAGCCCCAGCATTTT
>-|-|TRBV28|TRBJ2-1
CASTQSRAYNEQFF
TGTGCCAGCACTCAGAGTCGGGCCTACAATGAGCAGTTCTTC
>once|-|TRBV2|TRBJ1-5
CASKGRSNQPQHF
TGTGCCAGCAAGGGGAGGTCCAATCAGCCCCAGCATTTT
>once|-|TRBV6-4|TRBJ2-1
CASSDSASWEYNEQFF
TGTGCCAGCAGTGATTCTGCTAGCTGGGAATACAATGAGCAGTTCTTC
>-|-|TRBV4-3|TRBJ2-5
CASSRKRWGSQETQYF
TGCGCCAGCAGCCGAAAGCGGTGGGGAAGCCAAGAGACCCAGTACTTC
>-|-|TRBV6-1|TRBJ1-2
CASSLLREGYGYTF
TGTGCCAGCAGTCTTCTTAGGGAGGGCTATGGCTACACCTTC
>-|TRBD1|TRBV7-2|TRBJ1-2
CASSSSWDRFNYGYTF
TGTGCCAGCAGCTCCTCTTGGGACAGATTTAACTATGGCTACACCTTC